This TCR beta chain was captured by sequencing in a study of beta chain features in type 1 diabetes. General study results and limits: Type 1 diabetes patients had TCRB CDR3s that were shorter (moderately but significantly so) in all four CD4+ subsets.

The isolated RNA, all of it, was reverse transcribed, so expressed TCRB transcripts were what got sequenced. TCRdb keeps only in-frame clones here, not all; method: immunoSEQ multiplex PCR. The sample has 500,000 to 850,000 clones, around an eighth seen once. This CDR3 is built from 15 residues. Germline CDR1 is SSHAT and CDR2 is FNYEAQ (reference sequence). This clone was recorded a few times. Its antigen remains unknown. An end of the junction does not agree with germline; a read error may underlie this. Sorting of CD4+ naive, central memory, regulatory and stem cell-like memory cells was performed via CD45RO/CCR7/CD25/CD127/CD95/CD27.

This receptor was obtained from a man between 18 and 35 years old with type 1 diabetes. The chain recombines TRBV7-7 with TRBJ2-7; D may be TRBD1 (6 bases). The sample taken for sequencing was naive CD4+ T cells from blood. The CDR3 reads CASSLGLGGRYEQYF. CDR3 coding DNA: TGTGCTAGCAGCTTAGGTCTTGGGGGCCGCTACGAGCAGTACTTC. Full variable domain (outside the CDR3, taken from reference TRBV7-7 and TRBJ2-7): GAGVSQSPRYKVTKRGQDVTLRCDPISSHATLYWYQQALGQGPEFLTYFNYEAQPDKSGLPSDRFSAERPEGSISTLTIQRTEQRDSAMYRCASSLGLGGRYEQYFGPGTRLTVT.